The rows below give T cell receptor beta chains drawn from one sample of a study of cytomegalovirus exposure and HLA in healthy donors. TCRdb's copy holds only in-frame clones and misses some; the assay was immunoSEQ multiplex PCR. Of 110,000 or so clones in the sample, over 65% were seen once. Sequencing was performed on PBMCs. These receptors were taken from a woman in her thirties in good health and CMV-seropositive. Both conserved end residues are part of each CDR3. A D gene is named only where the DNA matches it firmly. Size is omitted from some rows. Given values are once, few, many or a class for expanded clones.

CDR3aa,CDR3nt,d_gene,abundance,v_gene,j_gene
CASSRTGVGNQPQHF,TGTGCCAGCAGCCGAACCGGGGTCGGCAATCAGCCCCAGCATTTT,.,.,TRBV6-5,TRBJ1-5
CASSFGTGWRTEAFF,TGTGCCAGCAGCTTTGGGACAGGGTGGAGAACTGAAGCTTTCTTT,TRBD1,few,TRBV5-4,TRBJ1-1
CAWSVGVAFEAFF,TGTGCCTGGAGTGTAGGAGTGGCTTTTGAAGCTTTCTTT,.,.,TRBV30,TRBJ1-1
CASSVGGNTQYF,TGCGCCAGCAGTGTCGGGGGAAATACGCAGTATTTT,.,few,TRBV10-2,TRBJ2-3
CAWNRDSSNQPQHF,TGTGCCTGGAACCGGGACAGTAGCAATCAGCCCCAGCATTTT,TRBD1,few,TRBV30,TRBJ1-5
CASGSRRDTQYF,TGTGCCAGCGGGAGTCGACGAGATACGCAGTATTTT,.,once,TRBV6-6,TRBJ2-3
CASSLLVAGGSYEQYF,TGTGCCAGCAGCCTGCTTGTGGCAGGGGGCTCCTACGAGCAGTACTTC,TRBD1,.,TRBV5-5,TRBJ2-7
CASSSSIGSPLHF,.,.,.,TRBV7-3,TRBJ1-6
CASSQGGPHRDGNQPQHF,TGTGCCAGCAGTCAAGGTGGTCCGCACAGGGACGGCAATCAGCCCCAGCATTTT,.,.,TRBV28,TRBJ1-5
CASSPERGNEKLFF,TGCGCCAGCAGCCCAGAGCGGGGGAACGAAAAACTGTTTTTT,.,.,TRBV4-1,TRBJ1-4
CASSFGQGAPGQPQHF,TGTGCCAGCAGCTTCGGACAGGGGGCGCCGGGGCAGCCCCAGCATTTT,TRBD1,.,TRBV7-9,TRBJ1-5
CASSGGGTGGEKLFF,TGTGCCAGCAGCGGGGGGGGGACAGGTGGTGAAAAACTGTTTTTT,TRBD1,.,TRBV9,TRBJ1-4
CASSSLWASGPLSHEQYF,TGTGCCAGTAGCTCCCTTTGGGCTAGCGGGCCACTAAGCCACGAGCAGTACTTC,TRBD2,.,TRBV19,TRBJ2-7
CASMGSGENTGELFF,TGTGCCAGCATGGGTAGCGGGGAAAACACCGGGGAGCTGTTTTTT,TRBD2,.,TRBV2,TRBJ2-2
CASKGLAGLLSEQFF,TGTGCCAGTAAGGGACTAGCGGGGCTCCTCTCTGAGCAGTTCTTC,TRBD2,.,TRBV19,TRBJ2-1
CASSRDFSEQYF,TGTGCCAGCTCACGGGACTTCTCCGAGCAGTACTTC,.,few,TRBV18,TRBJ2-7
CASSPGQGPTEAFF,TGTGCCAGTAGCCCAGGACAGGGTCCCACTGAAGCTTTCTTT,TRBD1,.,TRBV19,TRBJ1-1
CASSPQTVYNEQFF,TGTGCCAGCAGCCCGCAGACAGTTTACAATGAGCAGTTCTTC,.,few,TRBV7-9,TRBJ2-1
CASSQLTGVGEQYF,TGCGCCAGCAGCCAACTGACAGGGGTTGGCGAGCAGTACTTC,TRBD1,.,TRBV4-1,TRBJ2-7
CASSKGLADSYEQYF,TGTGCCAGCAGCAAAGGACTAGCGGACTCCTACGAGCAGTACTTC,TRBD2,.,TRBV9,TRBJ2-7
CASSQGIGYGYTF,TGTGCCAGTAGTCAGGGTATCGGCTATGGCTACACCTTC,.,few,TRBV19,TRBJ1-2
CASSLVDRGQKGTIYF,TGTGCCAGCAGCTTAGTGGACAGGGGGCAGAAGGGCACCATATATTTT,TRBD1,once,TRBV7-8,TRBJ1-3
CASSVTGSEAFF,TGTGCCAGCAGTGTCACAGGGTCTGAAGCTTTCTTT,.,few,TRBV6-6,TRBJ1-1
CASSANLAGGPKTQYF,TGCGCCAGCAGCGCGAATTTAGCGGGGGGGCCAAAGACCCAGTACTTC,TRBD2,few,TRBV5-1,TRBJ2-5
CASSLDLQETQYF,TGCGCCAGCAGCTTGGATCTCCAAGAGACCCAGTACTTC,.,.,TRBV5-1,TRBJ2-5
CASSKVRTGQGPLPHTIYF,TGTGCCAGCAGCAAAGTAAGAACGGGACAGGGTCCTCTCCCGCACACCATATATTTT,.,once,TRBV21-1,TRBJ1-3
CASSITFTGQPQHF,TGTGCCAGTAGTATAACCTTTACGGGTCAGCCCCAGCATTTT,.,few,TRBV19,TRBJ1-5
CASRALAGGHYNEQFF,TGTGCCAGCAGGGCACTAGCGGGGGGCCATTACAATGAGCAGTTCTTC,TRBD2,.,TRBV11-2,TRBJ2-1
CSVERGDRAGNTIYF,TGCAGCGTTGAACGGGGAGACAGGGCTGGAAACACCATATATTTT,TRBD1,once,TRBV29-1,TRBJ1-3
CASSLASVSGSFGPPHEQYF,TGCGCCAGCAGCTTGGCCTCGGTTAGCGGGAGTTTCGGGCCCCCCCACGAGCAGTACTTC,TRBD2,.,TRBV5-1,TRBJ2-7
CASGTTGTQNEKLFF,TGTGCCAGCGGAACCACCGGGACACAAAATGAAAAACTGTTTTTT,.,once,TRBV4-2,TRBJ1-4
CASSLAEAGELFF,TGTGCCAGCAGCTTAGCGGAGGCCGGGGAGCTGTTTTTT,.,.,TRBV7-9,TRBJ2-2
CASSSNQRLEAFF,TGTGCCAGCAGCTCTAATCAAAGACTGGAAGCTTTCTTT,.,.,TRBV7-6,TRBJ1-1
CAGSRGISYEQYF,TGTGCCGGTTCCCGGGGTATCTCCTACGAGCAGTACTTC,.,once,TRBV6-1,TRBJ2-7
CASSDRVVAFF,TGTGCCAGCAGTGACAGGGTTGTAGCTTTCTTT,TRBD1,.,TRBV6-5,TRBJ1-1
CASSPPFGRWGENQPQHF,TGTGCCAGCAGCCCTCCTTTTGGCAGGTGGGGGGAGAATCAGCCCCAGCATTTT,.,.,TRBV5-8,TRBJ1-5
CATSTPSVNEQYF,TGTGCCACCAGCACCCCTAGTGTAAACGAGCAGTACTTC,.,few,TRBV15,TRBJ2-7
CASSPQGSHEQYF,TGTGCTAGCAGCCCACAGGGGTCCCACGAGCAGTACTTC,TRBD1,.,TRBV7-7,TRBJ2-7
CASSPTGVETQYF,TGTGCCAGCAGCCCTACAGGGGTTGAGACCCAGTACTTC,TRBD1,.,TRBV7-2,TRBJ2-5
CASSPLGPGGGHNSPLHF,TGTGCCAGCTCACCACTTGGACCGGGGGGAGGGCATAATTCACCCCTCCACTTT,.,.,TRBV18,TRBJ1-6
CASSSYSGSRKEGQETQYF,TGTGCCAGCAGCTCATATAGCGGGAGCCGAAAGGAGGGCCAAGAGACCCAGTACTTC,TRBD2,.,TRBV11-3,TRBJ2-5
CASSPRLGGGSPLHF,TGTGCCAGCAGCCCGAGGCTGGGGGGGGGTTCACCCCTCCACTTT,.,.,TRBV5-8,TRBJ1-6
CASSLDRINEKLFF,TGCGCCAGCAGCCTAGACAGGATTAATGAAAAACTGTTTTTT,.,.,TRBV4-1,TRBJ1-4
CASSGALTGVPNEQYF,TGTGCCAGCAGCGGGGCTTTGACAGGGGTGCCGAACGAGCAGTACTTC,TRBD1,.,TRBV5-6,TRBJ2-7
CASRPDSLGANVLTF,TGTGCCAGCAGACCGGACAGCTTAGGGGCCAACGTCCTGACTTTC,.,.,TRBV11-1,TRBJ2-6
CASSRQGAGEKLFF,TGTGCCAGCAGTAGACAGGGGGCGGGTGAAAAACTGTTTTTT,TRBD1,.,TRBV7-8,TRBJ1-4
CASKEAGVNEQYF,TGTGCCAGCAAGGAGGCAGGGGTGAACGAGCAGTACTTC,.,once,TRBV25-1,TRBJ2-7
CASSSLPTGEQYF,TGTGCCAGCAGCTCCCTCCCTACGGGGGAGCAGTACTTC,.,.,TRBV11-2,TRBJ2-7
CASSAGQNYGYTF,TGTGCCAGCAGTGCGGGACAGAACTATGGCTACACCTTC,TRBD1,once,TRBV6-1,TRBJ1-2
CASSRGALDTEAFF,TGTGCCAGCAGCAGGGGGGCGCTGGACACTGAAGCTTTCTTT,TRBD1,.,TRBV6-1,TRBJ1-1
CASSLGRVSSQPQHF,TGTGCCAGCAGCCTGGGACGGGTATCAAGTCAGCCCCAGCATTTT,.,.,TRBV5-5,TRBJ1-5
CASYGQQANYGYTF,TGTGCCAGCTACGGACAACAAGCTAACTATGGCTACACCTTC,.,.,TRBV6-1,TRBJ1-2
CASTYRGGTEAFF,TGTGCCAGTACCTACCGAGGGGGCACTGAAGCTTTCTTT,.,.,TRBV19,TRBJ1-1
CASSLPSGAVYEQYF,TGTGCCAGCAGCTTACCTAGCGGAGCGGTCTACGAGCAGTACTTC,TRBD2,.,TRBV7-9,TRBJ2-7
CASSFGYGGELFF,TGTGCCAGCAGCTTCGGTTATGGCGGGGAGCTGTTTTTT,.,.,TRBV7-8,TRBJ2-2
CASLGGDSQVNEQFF,TGTGCCAGCTTGGGGGGGGACTCCCAGGTCAATGAGCAGTTCTTC,TRBD2,.,TRBV28,TRBJ2-1
CASNPEGVRGYTF,TGTGCCAGCAACCCGGAAGGGGTGAGGGGCTACACCTTC,.,once,TRBV19,TRBJ1-2
CASRGTLSNQPQHF,TGTGCCAGTCGAGGAACACTTAGCAATCAGCCCCAGCATTTT,.,.,TRBV2,TRBJ1-5
CASSPGTAYSNQPQHF,TGTGCCAGCTCACCAGGGACAGCCTATAGCAATCAGCCCCAGCATTTT,TRBD1,.,TRBV18,TRBJ1-5
CASSLMDSANQPQHF,TGTGCCAGCAGCTTAATGGACAGCGCAAATCAGCCCCAGCATTTT,.,.,TRBV7-8,TRBJ1-5